This entry is about one T cell receptor (beta chain). Its antigen is as yet unknown. Generated by immunoSEQ multiplex PCR, the TCRdb table keeps only in-frame clones and is missing some. Of approximately 15,000 clones detected, around 90% appear once; the ten largest clones hold approximately 17%. The sample belongs to a study of PD-1 blockade in classical Hodgkin lymphoma. Time point of the sample: cycle 4 day 1 (C4D1), after six to seven weeks of nivolumab. Relapse was seen in all patients after autologous stem cell transplantation, and brentuximab vedotin exposure was variable. Magnetic negative selection, applied to thawed PBMCs, was used to isolate the CD8+ T cells. V gave up 4 bases and J gave up 6 bases; unmatched junction bases: 7. Germline CDR1 and CDR2: SGHAT and FQNNGV. This CDR3 is 14 amino acids long. Study results and limitations: In CD4+ cells, TCR diversity went up significantly by C4D1, but in CD8+ cells it did not. Diminished baseline TCR diversity has been reported in newly diagnosed patients relative to healthy donors. Those starting nivolumab under 1 year post-ASCT were excluded.

This clonotype was obtained from a human donor with classical Hodgkin lymphoma. V is TRBV11-2 and J is TRBJ2-3; 7 nucleotides match TRBD2. Sequenced material: CD8+ T cells from blood, taken before the fourth cycle of nivolumab. The CDR3 protein is CASSWTSPPDTQYF. The CDR3 coding sequence is TGTGCCAGCAGCTGGACTAGTCCCCCCGATACGCAGTATTTT. Full variable domain (missing parts from reference TRBV11-2 and TRBJ2-3): EAGVAQSPRYKIIEKRQSVAFWCNPISGHATLYWYQQILGQGPKLLIQFQNNGVVDDSQLPKDRFSAERLKGVDSTLKIQPAKLEDSAVYLCASSWTSPPDTQYFGPGTRLTVL.